This entry features one T cell receptor beta chain sequence. Its target is unknown. The PCR ran on 60 Vbeta and 13 Jbeta primers. The assay was immunoSEQ multiplex PCR, and TCRdb's table has in-frame clones only and misses some. This repertoire includes 75,000 to 95,000 clones. The sample belongs to a study of cytomegalovirus exposure and HLA in healthy donors. Overall study findings and caveats: As a later analysis showed, several of the most significant clusters appeared to be linked to common viral pathogens.

With 1 base removed from V and 8 bases from J, the gap between germline ends came to 14 bases. This CDR3 contains 14 residues. The sample was PBMCs. This clonotype was sampled from a man aged 25 to 40 in good health and CMV-seronegative. This chain joins TRBV23-1 and TRBJ1-2, with D tentatively TRBD1 (6 bases). TRBV23-1 qualifies as an ORF whose function is uncertain. CDR3 residues: CASSQWGPSGGYTF. The DNA for the CDR3 is TGCGCCAGCAGTCAATGGGGGCCATCGGGAGGCTACACCTTC.